The source of this T cell receptor (beta chain) is a study of T cells in Graves' hyperthyroidism and ophthalmopathy. V was cut by 3 bases and J by 6 bases, with 10 bases left in between. Germline V gene data show CDR1 as SGHDT and CDR2 as YYEEEE. CDR3 length: 13 residues. The investigators amplified TCR beta CDR3 regions from RNA transcripts. First-round RT-PCR with HTBI primers amplified the TCR CDR3 region. TCRdb ran MiXCR on the multiplex PCR reads and lists one entry per CDR3 protein. The sample lists 350,000 or so distinct CDR3 sequences, about 18% seen once, with around a third in the top ten. This clonotype was detected ten times or more.

The TCR comes from a woman aged 25 to 39 with Graves' hyperthyroidism that later progressed to Graves' ophthalmopathy. The chain links TRBV5-6 to TRBJ2-4, with a possible D match to TRBD2 (6 bases). Sequencing input: blood. The CDR3 sequence: CASSWGVPNIQYF. The CDR3 coding sequence is TGTGCCAGCAGCTGGGGGGTTCCAAACATTCAGTACTTC.